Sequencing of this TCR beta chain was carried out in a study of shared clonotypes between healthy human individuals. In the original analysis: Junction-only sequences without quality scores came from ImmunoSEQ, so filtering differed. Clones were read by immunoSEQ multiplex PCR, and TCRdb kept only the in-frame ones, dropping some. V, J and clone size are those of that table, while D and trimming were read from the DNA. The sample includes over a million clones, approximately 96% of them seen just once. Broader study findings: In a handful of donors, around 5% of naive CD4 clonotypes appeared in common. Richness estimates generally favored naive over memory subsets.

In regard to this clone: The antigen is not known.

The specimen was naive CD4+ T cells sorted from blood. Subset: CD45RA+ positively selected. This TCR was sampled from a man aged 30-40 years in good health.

The CDR3 protein is CASSRDSYEQYF. CDR3 DNA: TGTGCCAGCAGCCGAGACAGCTACGAGCAGTACTTC. The V and J genes are TRBV4-2 and TRBJ2-7; tentatively, D is TRBD1 (5 bases). V lost 4 bases and J lost 3, with 7 bases in between. Germline CDR1 LGHNA, CDR2 YNFKEQ. CDR3 length equals 12 residues.